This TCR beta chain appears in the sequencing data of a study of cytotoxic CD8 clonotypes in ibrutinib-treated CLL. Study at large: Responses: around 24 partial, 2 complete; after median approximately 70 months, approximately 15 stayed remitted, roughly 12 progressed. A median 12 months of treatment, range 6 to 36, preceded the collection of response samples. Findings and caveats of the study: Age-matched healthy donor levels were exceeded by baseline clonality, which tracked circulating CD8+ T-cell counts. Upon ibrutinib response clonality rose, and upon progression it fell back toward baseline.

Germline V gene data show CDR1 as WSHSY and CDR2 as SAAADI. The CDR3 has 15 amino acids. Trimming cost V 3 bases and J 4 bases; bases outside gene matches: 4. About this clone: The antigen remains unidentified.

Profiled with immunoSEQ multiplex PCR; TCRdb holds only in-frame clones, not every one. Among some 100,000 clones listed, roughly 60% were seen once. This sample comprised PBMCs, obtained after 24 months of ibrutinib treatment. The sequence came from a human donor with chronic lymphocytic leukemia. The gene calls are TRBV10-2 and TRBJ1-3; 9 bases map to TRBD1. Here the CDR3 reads CASSDTGGIGNTIYF. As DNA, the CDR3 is TGCGCCAGCAGTGATACAGGGGGCATCGGAAACACCATATATTTT.